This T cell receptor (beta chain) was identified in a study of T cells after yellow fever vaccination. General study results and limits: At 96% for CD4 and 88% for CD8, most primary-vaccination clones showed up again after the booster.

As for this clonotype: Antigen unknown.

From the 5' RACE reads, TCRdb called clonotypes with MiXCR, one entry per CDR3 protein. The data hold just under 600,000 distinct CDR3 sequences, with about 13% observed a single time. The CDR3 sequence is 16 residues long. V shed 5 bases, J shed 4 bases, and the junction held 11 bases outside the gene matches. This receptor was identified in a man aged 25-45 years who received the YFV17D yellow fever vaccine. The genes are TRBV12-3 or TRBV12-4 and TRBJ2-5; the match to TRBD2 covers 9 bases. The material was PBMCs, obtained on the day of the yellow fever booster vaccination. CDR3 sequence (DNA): TGTGCCAGCAGTCGCGGGACTAGCACGCGGGGAGAGACCCAGTACTTC. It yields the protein CASSRGTSTRGETQYF.